This TCR beta chain was identified during a study of T cell changes during pregnancy in multiple sclerosis. The ends were cut back, 2 bases at V and 7 bases at J, with 17 bases in the middle. The CDR3 has 15 residues. Germline CDR1 is MNHEY and CDR2 is SVGAGI. Sequenced by immunoSEQ multiplex PCR; TCRdb stores in-frame clones only, minus some. The sample contains about 70,000 clones, roughly 94% of which appear only once. V is TRBV6-5 and J is TRBJ1-2; D is perhaps TRBD1 (6 bases). Sequenced here: peripheral blood, sampled in the third trimester of pregnancy. This receptor was obtained from a female donor with multiple sclerosis, enrolled in a pregnancy study. This CDR3 is CASSYNGQLRIGYTF. The CDR3 DNA reads as TGTGCCAGCAGTTACAACGGACAGCTCCGTATTGGCTACACCTTC.